This TCR beta chain was captured by sequencing in a study of cytomegalovirus exposure and HLA in healthy donors. Broader study findings: Several top significant clusters appeared, in a later analysis, to be linked to common viral pathogens. The study found most TCR sequences rare, yet found some public TCRs in many donors.

Primers: 60 Vbeta forward and 13 Jbeta reverse. Assay used: immunoSEQ multiplex PCR; TCRdb lists only in-frame clones, some missing. The sample holds about 120,000 clones, roughly four fifths seen once. CDR3 length: 13 amino acids. The germline V gene has CDR1 LGHNA and CDR2 YNFKEQ. V was clipped by 0 bases and J by 3 bases, with 5 bases between them. In the case of this clone: Its antigen is as yet unknown.

The sequenced sample consisted of PBMCs. The TCR comes from a woman between 18 and 29 years old in good health and CMV-seronegative. V usage is TRBV4-2 and J usage is TRBJ2-5; no clear D gene. The CDR3 loop reads CASSQDFEETQYF. CDR3 DNA sequence: TGTGCCAGCAGCCAAGATTTCGAAGAGACCCAGTACTTC.